Shown below are 23 T cell receptor beta chains from a single sample sequenced in a study of shared clonotypes between healthy human individuals. Data came from immunoSEQ multiplex PCR; TCRdb stores just in-frame clones and leaves some out. The table records 1,500,000 or so clones, roughly 96% of them present only once. Sequenced input: naive CD4+ T cells sorted from blood. Subset in this sample: CD45RA+ positively selected. Every receptor here comes from a man younger than 45 in good health.

This chain connects TRBV7-9 to TRBJ2-7; D uncertain. This CDR3 has 11 amino acids. Germline loops: CDR1 SEHNR, CDR2 FQNEAQ (reference sequence). The V and J ends lost 1 base and 5 bases respectively, with 3 bases between them. The CDR3: CASSLDHEQYF. The CDR3 DNA reads as TGTGCCAGCAGCTTAGACCACGAGCAGTACTTC.

The V and J genes are TRBV2 and TRBJ2-1; D not resolved. The germline V gene has CDR1 SNHLY and CDR2 FYNNEI. The CDR3 runs 15 residues. V lost 6 bases and J lost 2, with 14 bases in between. CDR3 sequence (DNA): TGTGCCAGCAGGCAGCAAGTCACCGCCTACAATGAGCAGTTCTTC. The encoded protein is CASRQQVTAYNEQFF.

V and J are TRBV5-6 and TRBJ2-7, with D maybe TRBD1 (5 bases). Germline CDR1 reads SGHDT; CDR2 reads YYEEEE. V was cut by 2 bases and J by 2 bases, with 17 bases left in between. CDR3 length equals 16 residues. The CDR3 reads CASSFGQGRKAYEQYF. CDR3 DNA sequence: TGTGCCAGCAGCTTTGGTCAGGGAAGGAAGGCCTACGAGCAGTACTTC.

This clone was seen only once. The chain carries TRBV9 and TRBJ2-1, with 14 bases identical to TRBD2. CDR3 length equals 18 residues. Trimming cost V 0 bases and J 8 bases; bases outside gene matches: 10. CDR1 SGDLS and CDR2 YYNGEE come from the germline V gene. The CDR3 protein is CASSVAWGTSGSADEQFF. DNA for the CDR3: TGTGCCAGCAGCGTAGCGTGGGGGACTAGCGGGAGTGCCGATGAGCAGTTCTTC.

This rearrangement joins TRBV6-1 to TRBJ1-4; a weak D match, TRBD1 (5 bases). The CDR3 has 13 amino acids. Deletions cut 4 bases from V and 8 bases from J, with 11 bases between. The germline V gene has CDR1 MNHNS and CDR2 SASEGT. The CDR3 loop reads CASSVLGTEKLFF. The CDR3, as DNA: TGTGCCAGCAGTGTTTTGGGGACCGAAAAACTGTTTTTT.

The V call is TRBV11-2, the J call TRBJ1-5; 9 bases agree with TRBD1. V trimming: 6 bases; J trimming: 3 bases; junction bases outside the gene matches: 6. The CDR3 has 15 amino acids. CDR1 is SGHAT and CDR2 is FQNNGV in the germline V gene. CDR3 in amino acids: CASSLRQGDNQPQHF. CDR3 coding DNA: TGTGCCAGCAGTTTGAGACAGGGGGACAATCAGCCCCAGCATTTT. The full variable domain, its missing parts supplied by reference TRBV11-2 and TRBJ1-5, is EAGVAQSPRYKIIEKRQSVAFWCNPISGHATLYWYQQILGQGPKLLIQFQNNGVVDDSQLPKDRFSAERLKGVDSTLKIQPAKLEDSAVYLCASSLRQGDNQPQHFGDGTRLSIL.

This clone was recorded only once. The chain combines TRBV18 with TRBJ2-3, with 12 nucleotides matching TRBD2. Germline CDR1 reads KGHSH; CDR2 reads LQKENI. CDR3 length: 17 amino acids. The V segment lost 3 bases and the J segment 2 bases; nucleotides outside the gene matches: 6. CDR3 loop: CASSPTSGSGTTDTQYF. The CDR3 coding sequence is TGTGCCAGCTCACCGACTAGCGGGAGCGGGACCACAGATACGCAGTATTTT.

This clone appeared once. The rearrangement uses TRBV9 and TRBJ1-4; TRBD1 aligns across 7 bases. Germline V gene data show CDR1 as SGDLS and CDR2 as YYNGEE. The CDR3 spans 17 residues. The V and J ends lost 0 bases and 13 bases, in that order; junction bases with no gene match: 18. The CDR3 bases are TGTGCCAGCAGCGTAGGGGACAGCCTGATTCGCCCAGACGGACTGTTTTTT. Translation gives CASSVGDSLIRPDGLFF.

The chain recombines TRBV7-2 with TRBJ2-1; D assignment may be TRBD1 or TRBD2 (5 bases each). V gave up 5 bases and J gave up 0 bases, with 14 bases separating them. Germline CDR1 and CDR2: SGHTA and FQGNSA. This CDR3 has 16 residues. CDR3 sequence reads: CASSPPGRNSYNEQFF. The DNA for the CDR3 is TGTGCCAGCAGCCCACCGGGACGAAACTCCTACAATGAGCAGTTCTTC.

CDR3 region: CASRPAGANEKLFF. CDR3 bases: TGTGCCAGCCGGCCCGCCGGAGCTAATGAAAAACTGTTTTTT. The chain combines TRBV25-1 with TRBJ1-4; D not certain. V dropped 8 bases and J dropped 3 bases, with 13 bases sitting between them. The CDR3 has 14 residues. CDR1 and CDR2 (germline): MGHDK, SYGVNS.

J is TRBJ1-2 and V is TRBV27; no definite D call. Germline-derived CDR1 and CDR2 are MNHEY and SMNVEV (reference sequence). Trimming stripped 2 bases from V and 5 bases from J, with 12 bases between. The CDR3 contains 14 residues. Here the CDR3 DNA reads TGTGCCAGCAGTTTAAGACGGCCTGCTTATGGCTACACCTTC. Translation: CASSLRRPAYGYTF.

The rearrangement joins TRBV6-5 to TRBJ1-2; 7 bases are shared with TRBD1. The germline gives CDR1 MNHEY, CDR2 SVGAGI. The ends lost 5 bases at V and 5 bases at J; junction bases unmatched: 8. This CDR3 comprises 14 residues. The CDR3 region is CASSKRTGPYGYTF. For the CDR3, the DNA is TGTGCCAGCAGTAAACGGACAGGTCCATATGGCTACACCTTC.

A remark on this clone: Other DNA sequences in this specimen translate into the identical CDR3. The chain couples TRBV19 to TRBJ1-5; possibly TRBD1 for D (6 bases). This CDR3 contains 14 residues. With 5 bases removed from V and 4 bases from J, the gap between germline ends came to 12 bases. CDR1 and CDR2 from the germline V gene are LNHDA and SQIVND (reference sequence). The CDR3 DNA reads as TGTGCCAGTAGTCGCCGAGGGGGGAATCAGCCCCAGCATTTT. Protein product: CASSRRGGNQPQHF. Full variable domain (missing parts from reference TRBV19 and TRBJ1-5): DGGITQSPKYLFRKEGQNVTLSCEQNLNHDAMYWYRQDPGQGLRLIYYSQIVNDFQKGDIAEGYSVSREKKESFPLTVTSAQKNPTAFYLCASSRRGGNQPQHFGDGTRLSIL.

The chain employs TRBV29-1 and TRBJ2-1; possibly TRBD1 for D (5 bases). The CDR3 consists of 14 residues. Trimming took off 7 bases at V and 5 bases at J, with 18 bases between the two ends. Germline-derived CDR1 and CDR2 are SQVTM and ANQGSEA. CDR3 coding DNA: TGCAGCGCCACGCGGCTGGACAAAAACAATGAGCAGTTCTTC. It yields the protein CSATRLDKNNEQFF.

This clone showed up just once. CDR3 residues: CASPPRALTTNEKLFF. In DNA form, the CDR3 reads TGTGCCAGCCCTCCCCGGGCCCTGACAACTAATGAAAAACTGTTTTTT. The chain is built from TRBV18 and TRBJ1-4; D is ambiguous. This CDR3 region has 16 residues. The germline gives CDR1 KGHSH, CDR2 LQKENI. Trimming removed 8 bases from V and 0 bases from J, with 16 bases in between.

This chain links TRBV30 with TRBJ2-7; D remains ambiguous. Germline V gene data show CDR1 as GTSNPN and CDR2 as SVGIG (reference sequence). Trimming removed 1 base from V and 1 base from J, with 8 bases in between. The CDR3 covers 13 residues. The CDR3 DNA follows: TGTGCCTGGAGTGGGGAAATATCCTACGAGCAGTACTTC. Protein: CAWSGEISYEQYF.

V is TRBV27 and J is TRBJ1-2; 8 nucleotides align to TRBD1. This CDR3 comprises 17 residues. The J segment lost 5 bases and the V segment lost 3 bases, leaving 14 bases of the junction unmatched. In germline, CDR1 is MNHEY, CDR2 SMNVEV (reference sequence). The CDR3 here is CASSFTPGQGAIYGYTF. CDR3 DNA: TGTGCCAGCAGTTTCACCCCCGGACAGGGCGCGATTTATGGCTACACCTTC.

The V and J genes are TRBV5-1 and TRBJ2-5; no clear D gene. CDR3 length: 15 residues. Germline V gene data show CDR1 as SGHRS and CDR2 as YFSETQ. V gave up 4 bases and J gave up 2 bases, with 15 bases separating them. CDR3 nucleotides: TGCGCCAGCAGCCGACTCTCTGTAGGTCAAGAGACCCAGTACTTC. Residues: CASSRLSVGQETQYF. Full variable domain (rest looked up from reference TRBV5-1 and TRBJ2-5): KAGVTQTPRYLIKTRGQQVTLSCSPISGHRSVSWYQQTPGQGLQFLFEYFSETQRNKGNFPGRFSGRQFSNSRSEMNVSTLELGDSALYLCASSRLSVGQETQYFGPGTRLLVL.

V and J are TRBV18 and TRBJ1-4; maybe TRBD1 (6 bases). Germline V gene data show CDR1 as KGHSH and CDR2 as LQKENI. The CDR3 is 15 amino acids. Trimming took 3 bases from V and 4 from J, leaving 12 bases between them. The CDR3 nucleotides are TGTGCCAGCTCACCGGGGGGACACAATAATGAAAAACTGTTTTTT. Amino acids: CASSPGGHNNEKLFF.

CDR3: CASSLDGVAGGSDTQYF. The DNA for the CDR3 is TGTGCCAGCAGCTTGGATGGGGTAGCGGGAGGGTCAGATACGCAGTATTTT. The V gene is TRBV5-4, the J gene TRBJ2-3, with 11 bases matching TRBD2. CDR1 is SGHNT, CDR2 YYREEE, per germline (reference sequence). This CDR3 comprises 17 residues. The V gene end was trimmed by 0 bases and the J gene end by 4 bases; junction bases not matched to a gene: 7.

The rearrangement joins TRBV6-1 to TRBJ2-4, with D possibly being TRBD2 (5 bases). The length of the CDR3 is 14 residues. The V gene lost 1 base and the J gene lost 8 bases, with 12 bases spanning the gap. Per germline, CDR1 MNHNS and CDR2 SASEGT. CDR3 sequence reads: CASSEGGGRDIQYF. The CDR3 DNA is TGTGCCAGCAGTGAAGGGGGTGGGAGAGACATTCAGTACTTC.

V is TRBV7-3 and J is TRBJ2-3, with D maybe TRBD2 (5 bases). The CDR3 length is 12 residues. Trimming removed 5 bases at V and 6 bases at J, with 9 bases between. Per the germline V gene, CDR1 is SGHTA and CDR2 is FQGTGA. The CDR3 reads CASSPSRDTQYF. For the CDR3, the DNA is TGTGCCAGCAGCCCTAGCCGGGATACGCAGTATTTT.

V usage is TRBV5-1 and J usage is TRBJ2-1; 7 nucleotides agree with TRBD2. Germline CDR1 and CDR2: SGHRS and YFSETQ. The V segment lost 0 bases and the J segment 2 bases; nucleotides outside the gene matches: 5. This CDR3 has 16 amino acids. CDR3 DNA sequence: TGCGCCAGCAGCTTGGCCCCTAGCGGAGCCTACAATGAGCAGTTCTTC. Translation: CASSLAPSGAYNEQFF.